The present T cell receptor beta chain was sequenced within a study of CD8 T cells in ankylosing spondylitis. Findings and limits, study-wide: Both synovial fluid and blood in reactive arthritis had previously been reported to carry some motif variants.

As for this clonotype: Its specificity is not known.

Germline V gives CDR1 SGHRS, CDR2 YFSETQ. Losses at the gene ends were 4 bases for V and 1 base for J; bases not matched to a gene: 6. The CDR3 extends over 15 amino acids. One entry per CDR3 protein, called by TCRdb with MiXCR from the 5' RACE reads. The sample holds about 160,000 distinct CDR3 sequences; around 16% are singletons and the top ten take about 8.3%. The chain has TRBV5-1 and TRBJ2-7, with 9 bases identical to TRBD1. This receptor was taken from a male donor with ankylosing spondylitis or in good health (not recorded which). Sequencing was carried out using blood, either unsorted or a sorted T cell fraction (not recorded which). CDR3 coding DNA: TGCGCCAGCAGCCCAAGTGGGACAGGGTCCTACGAGCAGTACTTC. Translation gives CASSPSGTGSYEQYF.